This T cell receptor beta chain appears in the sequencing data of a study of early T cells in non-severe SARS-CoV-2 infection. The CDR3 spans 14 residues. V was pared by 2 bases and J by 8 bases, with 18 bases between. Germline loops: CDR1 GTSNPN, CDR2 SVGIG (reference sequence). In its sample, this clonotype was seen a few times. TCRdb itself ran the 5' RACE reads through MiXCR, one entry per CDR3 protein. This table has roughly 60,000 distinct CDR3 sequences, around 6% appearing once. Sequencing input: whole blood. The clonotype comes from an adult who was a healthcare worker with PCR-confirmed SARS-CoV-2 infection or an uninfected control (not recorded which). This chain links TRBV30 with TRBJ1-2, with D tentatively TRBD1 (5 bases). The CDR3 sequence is CAWSPWGSSEGYTF. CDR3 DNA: TGTGCCTGGAGTCCCTGGGGCTCCTCGGAGGGCTACACCTTC.